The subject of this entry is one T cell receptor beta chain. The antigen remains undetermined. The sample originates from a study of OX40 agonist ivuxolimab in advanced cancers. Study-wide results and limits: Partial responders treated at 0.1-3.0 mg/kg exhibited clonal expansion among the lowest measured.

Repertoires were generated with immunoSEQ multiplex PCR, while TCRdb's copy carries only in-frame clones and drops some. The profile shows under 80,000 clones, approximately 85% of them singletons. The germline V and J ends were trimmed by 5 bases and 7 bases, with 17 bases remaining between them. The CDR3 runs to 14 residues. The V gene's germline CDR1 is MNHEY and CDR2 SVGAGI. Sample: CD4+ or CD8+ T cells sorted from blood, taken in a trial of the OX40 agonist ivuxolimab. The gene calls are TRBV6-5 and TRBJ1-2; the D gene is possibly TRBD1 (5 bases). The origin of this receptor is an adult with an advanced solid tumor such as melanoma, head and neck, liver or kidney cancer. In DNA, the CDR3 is TGTGCCAGCAGTACCCCGGGGGAGCGAAGTGGCTACACCTTC. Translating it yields CASSTPGERSGYTF.